The next 28 T cell receptor beta chains were all read from a single sample in a study of cytomegalovirus exposure and HLA in healthy donors. Vbeta (60) and Jbeta (13) primers were used in the PCR. TCRdb's copy holds only in-frame clones and misses some; the assay was immunoSEQ multiplex PCR. The sample contains 150,000 or so clones, just under 75% of which appear only once. Sequenced input: PBMCs. The receptors were sampled from a woman younger than 30 in good health and CMV-seronegative.

The chain recombines TRBV5-4 with TRBJ2-1; no reliable D call. Germline CDR1 SGHNT, CDR2 YYREEE (reference sequence). V shed 4 bases and J shed 10 bases, with 12 bases lying between them. The CDR3 sequence is 12 residues long. CDR3 nucleotide sequence: TGTGCCAGCAGCCTCGAGCAGCGAGAGCAGTTCTTC. This codes for CASSLEQREQFF.

V and J are TRBV28 and TRBJ2-6; a weak D match, TRBD2 (6 bases). Germline lookup yields CDR1 MDHEN and CDR2 SYDVKM. This CDR3 is 15 amino acids long. Trimming stripped 7 bases from V and 4 bases from J, with 14 bases between. CDR3 residues: CASTPGEAGANVLTF. The CDR3 DNA reads as TGTGCCAGCACCCCCGGGGAGGCCGGGGCCAACGTCCTGACTTTC.

The V gene is TRBV7-8, the J gene TRBJ1-3, with TRBD1 identical over 7 bases. Germline CDR1 is SGHVS and CDR2 is FQNEAQ. The CDR3 is 17 amino acids. J lost 0 bases, V lost 6 bases, and 11 bases had no gene match. The CDR3 loop reads CASRGWDSLNSGNTIYF. For the CDR3, the DNA is TGTGCCAGCAGGGGGTGGGACAGCCTAAACTCTGGAAACACCATATATTTT.

The chain links TRBV5-8 to TRBJ2-7; TRBD1 agrees at 7 bases. The CDR3 consists of 15 residues. CDR1 is SGHTS, CDR2 YDEGEE, per germline. Unmatched junction bases numbered 6, after V lost 1 base and J lost 2 bases. The CDR3 nucleotides are TGTGCCAGCAGCTTGCCTGGCAGGGGGACCTACGAGCAGTACTTC. It translates to CASSLPGRGTYEQYF.

The J gene is TRBJ2-1, the V gene TRBV5-4; tentative D call: TRBD2 (6 bases). Per the germline V gene, CDR1 is SGHNT and CDR2 is YYREEE (reference sequence). The V end was cut by 4 bases, the J end by 1 base, with 15 bases between. CDR3 length: 16 residues. The CDR3 nucleotides read TGTGCCAGCAGCCCACCCCCCGGGAGTTCCTACAATGAGCAGTTCTTC. Translating gives CASSPPPGSSYNEQFF.

The chain employs TRBV5-4 and TRBJ2-3; D gene unclear. The V gene lost 1 base and the J gene lost 9 bases, with 9 bases spanning the gap. The CDR3 runs 12 residues. Germline V CDR1 and CDR2: SGHNT, YYREEE (reference sequence). CDR3 loop: CASSLSRETQYF. The CDR3 bases are TGTGCCAGCAGCTTGTCGAGAGAGACGCAGTATTTT.

The rearrangement links TRBV7-8 to TRBJ2-1, with unresolved D. V was trimmed by 3 bases and J by 10 bases, leaving 19 bases between them. CDR1 and CDR2 from the germline V gene are SGHVS and FQNEAQ. The CDR3 totals 15 residues. This chain's CDR3 is CASSFGSHPSSEQFF. The CDR3 nucleotides read TGTGCCAGCAGCTTCGGGTCCCACCCTTCTTCCGAGCAGTTCTTC.

The CDR3 coding sequence is TGTGCCAGCAGTTCCTCACAGGGCGATCGCTACACCTTC. This sequence encodes CASSSSQGDRYTF. This chain joins TRBV6-6 and TRBJ1-2, with D possibly matching TRBD1 (6 bases). Germline V lookup: CDR1 MNHNY, CDR2 SVGAGI (reference sequence). Trimming stripped 4 bases from V and 9 bases from J, with 15 bases between. This CDR3 spans 13 amino acids.

Only one count was recorded for this clone. This chain connects TRBV28 to TRBJ1-5; perhaps TRBD1 as D (6 bases). The CDR3 loop spans 19 amino acids. Germline lookup yields CDR1 MDHEN and CDR2 SYDVKM. Deletions cut 0 bases from V and 4 bases from J, with 22 bases between. This CDR3 reads CASSLWSLRGARRNQPQHF. For the CDR3, the DNA is TGTGCCAGCAGTTTATGGAGCTTGCGGGGGGCGCGACGGAATCAGCCCCAGCATTTT.

This chain joins TRBV25-1 and TRBJ2-1; D gene ambiguous. CDR1 is MGHDK and CDR2 is SYGVNS in the germline V gene. With 1 base removed from V and 9 bases from J, the gap between germline ends came to 7 bases. The CDR3 covers 12 residues. The CDR3 region is CASSESPSEQFF. Here the CDR3 DNA reads TGTGCCAGCAGTGAATCCCCTTCTGAGCAGTTCTTC.

The V gene is TRBV10-1, the J gene TRBJ2-3; D may be TRBD2 (6 bases). V was trimmed by 8 bases and J by 0 bases, leaving 15 bases between them. In germline, CDR1 is WNHNN, CDR2 SYGVQD (reference sequence). This CDR3 has 15 residues. This CDR3 reads CASSSGPTSTDTQYF. The CDR3 DNA follows: TGCGCCAGCTCAAGCGGGCCGACTAGCACAGATACGCAGTATTTT.

The rearrangement links TRBV6-5 to TRBJ2-7; TRBD2 might be the D (5 bases). Germline V lookup: CDR1 MNHEY, CDR2 SVGAGI. The CDR3 is 13 residues long. V lost 0 bases and J 5 bases, leaving 8 bases between the germline ends. CDR3 in amino acids: CASSYSTTDEQYV. The DNA of the CDR3 is TGTGCCAGCAGTTACTCGACTACGGACGAGCAGTACGTC.

The chain carries TRBV18 and TRBJ1-1; 7 nucleotides line up with TRBD1. The CDR3 is 14 amino acids. Germline V gene data show CDR1 as KGHSH and CDR2 as LQKENI. The ends lost 6 bases at V and 1 base at J; junction bases unmatched: 5. The CDR3: CASSGQEGNTEAFF. The CDR3 nucleotides are TGTGCCAGCTCCGGACAGGAGGGGAACACTGAAGCTTTCTTT. Using reference TRBV18 and TRBJ1-1 for the parts outside the CDR3, the full variable domain is NAGVMQNPRHLVRRRGQEARLRCSPMKGHSHVYWYRQLPEEGLKFMVYLQKENIIDESGMPKERFSAEFPKEGPSILRIQQVVRGDSAAYFCASSGQEGNTEAFFGQGTRLTVV.

In DNA form, the CDR3 reads TGCGCCAGCGGACAGGGTGAGACGAACACCGGGGAGCTGTTTTTT. This sequence encodes CASGQGETNTGELFF. The chain joins TRBV5-1 to TRBJ2-2; 8 bases are shared with TRBD1. Germline lookup yields CDR1 SGHRS and CDR2 YFSETQ. This CDR3 comprises 15 residues. Unmatched junction bases numbered 5, after V lost 7 bases and J lost 0 bases.

The chain employs TRBV7-6 and TRBJ2-7; a possible D gene is TRBD1 (7 bases). The CDR3 runs to 15 residues. V was pared by 5 bases and J by 1 base, with 15 bases between. Germline V gene lookup returns CDR1 SGHVS and CDR2 FNYEAQ. The CDR3: CASSPRGAGSYEQYV. The DNA of the CDR3 is TGTGCCAGCAGCCCCAGGGGGGCAGGTTCCTACGAGCAGTACGTC.

The chain employs TRBV13 and TRBJ2-1; 7 nucleotides match TRBD2. Germline CDR1 and CDR2: PRHDT and FYEKMQ (reference sequence). Trimming took 3 bases from V and 2 from J; bases not matched to a gene: 7. The CDR3 is 16 residues long. The CDR3 sequence is CASSFRPSGAYNEQFF. The CDR3 nucleotides are TGTGCCAGCAGCTTTCGGCCCAGCGGGGCCTACAATGAGCAGTTCTTC.

The count of this clone is one. V usage is TRBV5-6 and J usage is TRBJ1-3; TRBD1 matches at 9 bases. The CDR3 runs to 13 residues. Germline V gives CDR1 SGHDT, CDR2 YYEEEE. V shed 6 bases and J 8 bases; nucleotides not matched to a gene: 6. The CDR3, as DNA: TGTGCCAGCACCCGAAGACAGGGGGACACCATATATTTT. It yields the protein CASTRRQGDTIYF.

The chain recombines TRBV27 with TRBJ2-5; D may be TRBD1 (6 bases). This CDR3 comprises 15 residues. CDR1 and CDR2 from the germline V gene are MNHEY and SMNVEV (reference sequence). V lost 8 bases and J lost 5, with 21 bases in between. For the CDR3, the DNA is TGTGCCAGCTGTCTAAGGTGGGGGCATGAGGAGACCCAGTACTTC. It codes for CASCLRWGHEETQYF.

The rearrangement joins TRBV2 to TRBJ1-2, with D perhaps matching TRBD1 (5 bases). Germline V CDR1 and CDR2: SNHLY, FYNNEI. CDR3 length: 16 amino acids. Trimming took 3 bases from V and 1 from J, leaving 15 bases between them. The CDR3 sequence: CASSERDPIINYGYTF. Here the CDR3 DNA reads TGTGCCAGCAGTGAGCGGGACCCTATAATTAACTATGGCTACACCTTC.

V usage is TRBV28 and J usage is TRBJ1-6; 7 bases line up with TRBD1. The CDR3 is 14 residues long. Trimming cost V 6 bases and J 14 bases; bases outside gene matches: 13. CDR1 and CDR2 (germline): MDHEN, SYDVKM. The CDR3 loop reads CASRAMGTARALHF. Written as DNA, the CDR3 is TGTGCCAGCAGGGCCATGGGGACAGCTCGGGCCCTCCACTTT.

The chain is built from TRBV19 and TRBJ1-4, with 9 positions matching TRBD1. Germline loops: CDR1 LNHDA, CDR2 SQIVND (reference sequence). The CDR3 is 15 residues long. The trim removed 4 bases at V and 8 bases at J, leaving 8 bases unmatched. The CDR3 reads CASSSTQGAREKLFF. The CDR3 DNA sequence: TGTGCCAGTAGTAGCACACAGGGGGCTCGGGAAAAACTGTTTTTT.

V is TRBV6-1 and J is TRBJ2-1; 11 bases line up with TRBD2. V was clipped by 4 bases and J by 6 bases; unmatched bases: 11. The CDR3 is made up of 17 amino acids. Germline values: CDR1 MNHNS, CDR2 SASEGT. Here the CDR3 reads CASSGKTSGMIGNEQFF. CDR3 sequence (DNA): TGTGCCAGCAGTGGAAAGACTAGCGGGATGATCGGCAATGAGCAGTTCTTC.

The rearrangement uses TRBV30 and TRBJ2-2; D is possibly TRBD1 (6 bases). This CDR3 spans 12 amino acids. V was shortened by 4 bases and J by 6 bases, with 9 bases between the two germline ends. Germline-derived CDR1 and CDR2 are GTSNPN and SVGIG (reference sequence). As DNA, the CDR3 is TGTGCCTGGACAGGGGCGGCCGGGGAGCTGTTTTTT. Translation gives CAWTGAAGELFF.

V and J are TRBV7-6 and TRBJ2-1; possibly TRBD2 for D (6 bases). V gave up 2 bases and J gave up 2 bases, with 10 bases separating them. The germline V gene has CDR1 SGHVS and CDR2 FNYEAQ. The CDR3 spans 15 residues. The CDR3 coding sequence is TGTGCCAGCAGCTTATCTCCTAGCGCCTACAATGAGCAGTTCTTC. It codes for CASSLSPSAYNEQFF.

This clone was detected a few times. This sequence joins TRBV18 and TRBJ1-6; D remains ambiguous. This CDR3 spans 13 amino acids. CDR1 and CDR2 (germline): KGHSH, LQKENI. Trimming shortened V by 6 bases and J by 9 bases, and 12 bases separated the two germline ends. The CDR3 here is CASSYAGGSPLHF. CDR3 DNA sequence: TGTGCCAGCTCCTACGCGGGCGGTTCACCCCTCCACTTT.

The chain joins TRBV5-1 to TRBJ2-1, with 7 nucleotides matching TRBD1. This CDR3 is built from 15 residues. CDR1 SGHRS and CDR2 YFSETQ come from the germline V gene. V was clipped by 5 bases and J by 0 bases; unmatched bases: 5. The CDR3 loop reads CASRAGGSSYNEQFF. CDR3 coding DNA: TGCGCCAGCAGGGCAGGGGGAAGCTCCTACAATGAGCAGTTCTTC.

This chain connects TRBV21-1 to TRBJ2-3; the tabulated D call, TRBD2, remains unverified against the DNA. TRBV21-1 is classified as a pseudogene. The CDR3 spans 15 residues. The CDR3 DNA is TGTGCCAGCAGCAAAGACCCCGAGGGCCAAGATACGCAGTATTTT. Protein: CASSKDPEGQDTQYF.

The chain carries TRBV7-9 and TRBJ1-1; D gene unclear. Between the trimmed V and J ends, which lost 4 bases and 3 bases, there was a span of 15 bases. The CDR3 consists of 15 residues. In germline, CDR1 is SEHNR, CDR2 FQNEAQ (reference sequence). The CDR3 protein is CASSSLTGIDTEAFF. Written as DNA, the CDR3 is TGTGCCAGCAGCTCCCTTACGGGAATCGACACTGAAGCTTTCTTT. The complete variable domain, with remaining parts taken from reference TRBV7-9 and TRBJ1-1, reads DTGVSQNPRHKITKRGQNVTFRCDPISEHNRLYWYRQTLGQGPEFLTYFQNEAQLEKSRLLSDRFSAERPKGSFSTLEIQRTEQGDSAMYLCASSSLTGIDTEAFFGQGTRLTVV.